This passage covers 14 T cell receptor beta chains from one sample sequenced in a study of T cells in localized non-small cell lung cancer. This table comes from immunoSEQ multiplex PCR, and its TCRdb copy is limited to in-frame clones, with some not included. The table shows tens of thousands of clones, with about 80% occurring only once. The source material was peripheral blood, sampled before any cancer treatment. All receptors derive from a female donor older than 55 with stage II squamous cell lung carcinoma.

The chain carries TRBV6-5 and TRBJ2-5; D uncertain. Trimming stripped 0 bases from V and 5 bases from J, with 13 bases between. Germline V gene lookup returns CDR1 MNHEY and CDR2 SVGAGI. The CDR3 spans 15 residues. The CDR3 region is CASSYSPTVSETQYF. The DNA for the CDR3 is TGTGCCAGCAGTTACTCCCCGACTGTCAGTGAGACCCAGTACTTC.

The J gene is TRBJ2-1, the V gene TRBV4-1; D remains ambiguous. The CDR3 is 12 residues long. V was trimmed by 5 bases and J by 7 bases, leaving 9 bases between them. CDR1 MGHRA and CDR2 YSYEKL come from the germline V gene. The chain's CDR3 is CASSSVANEQFF. The CDR3 nucleotides are TGCGCCAGCAGCTCAGTGGCAAATGAGCAGTTCTTC.

V is TRBV29-1 and J is TRBJ2-5; the D gene is possibly TRBD2 (6 bases). This CDR3 is 12 amino acids long. Germline CDR1 reads SQVTM; CDR2 reads ANQGSEA. The V and J ends lost 5 bases and 5 bases respectively, with 12 bases between them. DNA for the CDR3: TGCAGCGTTACCCCCCGGGGGGAGACCCAGTACTTC. Translating gives CSVTPRGETQYF.

The J gene is TRBJ1-5, the V gene TRBV7-8, with D perhaps matching TRBD1 (5 bases). The germline V gene has CDR1 SGHVS and CDR2 FQNEAQ. Deletions cut 3 bases from V and 2 bases from J, with 11 bases between. This CDR3 has 15 amino acids. CDR3 protein: CASSLQGYGNQPQHF. The CDR3 DNA sequence: TGTGCCAGCAGCTTGCAGGGCTATGGCAATCAGCCCCAGCATTTT.

This chain connects TRBV6-5 to TRBJ1-1; D possibly corresponds to TRBD1 (5 bases). V lost 6 bases and J lost 11, with 19 bases in between. The CDR3 contains 13 residues. Per the germline V gene, CDR1 is MNHEY and CDR2 is SVGAGI. The CDR3, as DNA: TGTGCCAGCAGGGGGGACGAACGATCTGGGGCTTTCTTT. Translating it yields CASRGDERSGAFF.

This chain joins TRBV5-6 and TRBJ1-2; D unclear. This CDR3 has 11 residues. In germline, CDR1 is SGHDT, CDR2 YYEEEE. The germline V and J ends were trimmed by 6 bases and 8 bases, with 11 bases remaining between them. This chain's CDR3 is CASTWREGYTF. The CDR3 DNA follows: TGTGCCAGCACTTGGAGGGAAGGCTACACCTTC.

This chain links TRBV30 with TRBJ2-5; D tentatively fits TRBD1 or TRBD2 (5 bases each). Trimming pared 4 bases from V and 5 bases from J, leaving 11 bases between. Germline-derived CDR1 and CDR2 are GTSNPN and SVGIG (reference sequence). CDR3 length: 12 residues. CDR3 bases: TGTGCCTGGAACCTCTGGGGGGAGACCCAGTACTTC. Encoded protein: CAWNLWGETQYF.

This chain joins TRBV9 and TRBJ2-5, with 9 bases identical to TRBD2. The CDR3 runs to 16 residues. CDR1 is SGDLS, CDR2 YYNGEE, per germline. J lost 2 bases, V lost 3 bases, and 8 bases had no gene match. In DNA form, the CDR3 reads TGTGCCAGCAGCGCCCCCTTGCGGGGGGGACAAGAGACCCAGTACTTC. It codes for CASSAPLRGGQETQYF.

This clone occurred a few times. J is TRBJ2-2 and V is TRBV2; TRBD1 aligns across 8 bases. CDR1 is SNHLY and CDR2 is FYNNEI in the germline V gene. The junction had 9 bases not matched to a gene; V was cut back by 5 bases and J by 4 bases. The CDR3 is made up of 16 amino acids. This CDR3 is CASSSRTGNPTGELFF. The CDR3 coding sequence is TGTGCCAGCAGTTCCCGGACAGGGAACCCCACCGGGGAGCTGTTTTTT.

As to this clone: Other nucleotide sequences from this sample produce the same CDR3. This chain uses TRBV6-5 with TRBJ1-4; 8 bases match TRBD1. The V gene's germline CDR1 is MNHEY and CDR2 SVGAGI. The CDR3 is 14 residues long. The ends lost 5 bases at V and 5 bases at J; junction bases unmatched: 4. The CDR3 loop is CASSLRQGNEKLFF. In nucleotides, the CDR3 is TGTGCCAGCAGTCTTAGACAGGGGAATGAAAAACTGTTTTTT.

The chain links TRBV29-1 to TRBJ1-1; D may be TRBD1 (6 bases). The CDR3 sequence is 12 residues long. The V end lost 4 bases, the J end lost 5 bases, and 11 bases lay between the germline ends. From germline, CDR1 is SQVTM and CDR2 ANQGSEA. The CDR3 DNA reads as TGCAGCGTTGTGGCAGGGGAGACTGAAGCTTTCTTT. Its protein is CSVVAGETEAFF.

This chain connects TRBV7-3 to TRBJ2-7; 10 bases match TRBD1. The CDR3 totals 14 residues. Germline lookup yields CDR1 SGHTA and CDR2 FQGTGA. Trimming removed 5 bases from V and 0 bases from J; junction bases left unmatched: 1. Here the CDR3 reads CASSRQGASYEQYF. The CDR3 DNA is TGTGCCAGCAGCAGACAGGGGGCCTCCTACGAGCAGTACTTC.

The chain uses TRBV7-2 and TRBJ2-5; 9 bases are shared with TRBD1. The CDR3 runs to 16 residues. V lost 6 bases to trimming and J lost 4 bases; unmatched junction nucleotides: 12. The germline V gene has CDR1 SGHTA and CDR2 FQGNSA. This CDR3 is CASSRPGTGRVETQYF. The CDR3 DNA is TGTGCCAGCAGTAGACCCGGGACAGGGAGGGTAGAGACCCAGTACTTC.

The rearrangement links TRBV5-6 to TRBJ1-5; D may be TRBD1 (6 bases). From germline, CDR1 is SGHDT and CDR2 YYEEEE. The CDR3 sequence is 17 residues long. Trimming stripped 2 bases from V and 2 bases from J, with 17 bases between. CDR3 coding DNA: TGTGCCAGCAGCTTTAATAGGGGGACTAGTGGCAATCAGCCCCAGCATTTT. Protein: CASSFNRGTSGNQPQHF. The full variable domain, with the rest looked up from reference TRBV5-6 and TRBJ1-5, is DAGVTQSPTHLIKTRGQQVTLRCSPKSGHDTVSWYQQALGQGPQFIFQYYEEEERQRGNFPDRFSGHQFPNYSSELNVNALLLGDSALYLCASSFNRGTSGNQPQHFGDGTRLSIL.